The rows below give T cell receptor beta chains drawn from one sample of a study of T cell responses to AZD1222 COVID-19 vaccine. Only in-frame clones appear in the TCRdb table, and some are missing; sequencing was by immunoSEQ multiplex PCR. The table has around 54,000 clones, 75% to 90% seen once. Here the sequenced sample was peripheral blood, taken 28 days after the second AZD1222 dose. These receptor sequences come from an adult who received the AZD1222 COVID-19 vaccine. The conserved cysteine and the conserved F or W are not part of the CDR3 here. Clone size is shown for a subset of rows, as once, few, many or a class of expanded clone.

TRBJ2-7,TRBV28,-,ASSSATYEQY
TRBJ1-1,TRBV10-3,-,AISDQTVNTEAF
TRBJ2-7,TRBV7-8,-,ASSLVGGAQQEQY
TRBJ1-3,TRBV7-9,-,ASSLASGAGNTIY
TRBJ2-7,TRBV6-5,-,ASRKAGGNEQY
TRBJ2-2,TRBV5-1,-,ASSSGQSTGELF
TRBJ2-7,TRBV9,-,ASSVDKVTDEQY
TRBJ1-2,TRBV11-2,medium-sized,ASSPGQDYGYT
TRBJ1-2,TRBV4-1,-,ASSQGERASYGYT
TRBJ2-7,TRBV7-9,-,ASSTATSGRYEQY
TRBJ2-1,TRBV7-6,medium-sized,ASSPNGGSPNEQF
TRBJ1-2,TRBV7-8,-,ASSTQLTVRANYGYT
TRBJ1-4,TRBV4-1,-,ASSQGTGTINEKLF
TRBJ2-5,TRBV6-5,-,ASTDRFLQEIQY
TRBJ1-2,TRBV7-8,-,ASSLALRAGYGYT
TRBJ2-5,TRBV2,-,ASSALQGSQETQY
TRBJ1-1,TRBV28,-,ASSPPGRMNTEAF
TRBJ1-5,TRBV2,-,ASSYRPQGSNQPQH
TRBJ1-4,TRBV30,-,SVGLGGRKLF
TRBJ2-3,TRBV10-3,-,ANSGEFGDTQY
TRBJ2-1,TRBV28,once,ASSPGQGERQF
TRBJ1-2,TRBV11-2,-,ASSFQENYGYT
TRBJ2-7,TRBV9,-,ASSVGGWGLEGEQY
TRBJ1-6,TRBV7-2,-,ASSPQGPGTGTSPLH
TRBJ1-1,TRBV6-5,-,ASIAQGRNTEAF
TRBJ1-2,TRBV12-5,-,ASGLEGVDGYT
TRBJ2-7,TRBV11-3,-,ASSLSGRNYEQY
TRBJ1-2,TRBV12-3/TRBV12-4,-,ASSFERNYGYT
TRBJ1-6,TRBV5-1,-,ASSQGQPNSPLH
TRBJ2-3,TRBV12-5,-,ASGLRTDTQY
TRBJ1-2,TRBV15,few,ATSRGGQFVNYGYT
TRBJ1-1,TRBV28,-,ASSLNLNTEAF
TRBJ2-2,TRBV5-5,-,ASSLGVSGELF
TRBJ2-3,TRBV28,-,ASSTSGASTDTQY
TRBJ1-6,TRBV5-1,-,ASSSPGGGGSYNSPLH
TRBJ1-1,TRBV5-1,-,ASSLDRMNTEAF
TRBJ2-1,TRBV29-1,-,SVAGRNYNEQF